This record concerns one T cell receptor beta chain sequence. Germline-derived CDR1 and CDR2 are SGHAT and FQNNGV. V lost 7 bases and J lost 3, with 20 bases in between. The CDR3 sequence is 16 residues long. This entry belongs to a study of T cell changes during pregnancy in multiple sclerosis. Profiled with immunoSEQ multiplex PCR; TCRdb holds only in-frame clones, not every one. The data show approximately 52,000 clones, approximately 92% seen once. Here the sequenced sample was CD4+ T cells from peripheral blood mononuclear cells, taken in the second trimester of pregnancy. The receptor's source is a female donor in good health, enrolled as a control in a pregnancy study. The J gene is TRBJ2-3, the V gene TRBV11-2; perhaps TRBD2 as D (5 bases). The DNA for the CDR3 is TGTGCCAGCACCCCATTCGGGGTGGTTGGTACAGATACGCAGTATTTT. The encoded protein is CASTPFGVVGTDTQYF.